The T cell receptor beta chain described here comes from a study of blood T cell repertoires in COVID-19. Study overall: COVID-19 samples from acute and convalescent phases originated in the United States, Italy and Spain.

Measured with immunoSEQ multiplex PCR; TCRdb has only the in-frame clones, and not every one. The table lists about 15,000 clones, about four fifths of them singletons, with roughly a tenth in the top ten. Trimming left V 2 bases short and J 9 bases short, with 11 bases between. The CDR3 sequence is 14 residues long. Germline CDR1 MDHEN, CDR2 SYDVKM. The sequenced material came from peripheral blood. This sequence originates from a human donor in a cohort sampled during active COVID-19. The V call is TRBV28, the J call TRBJ1-6, with D unclear. CDR3 protein: CASSLGPVTSPLHF. Written as DNA, the CDR3 is TGTGCCAGCAGTTTAGGGCCGGTTACTTCACCCCTCCACTTT.